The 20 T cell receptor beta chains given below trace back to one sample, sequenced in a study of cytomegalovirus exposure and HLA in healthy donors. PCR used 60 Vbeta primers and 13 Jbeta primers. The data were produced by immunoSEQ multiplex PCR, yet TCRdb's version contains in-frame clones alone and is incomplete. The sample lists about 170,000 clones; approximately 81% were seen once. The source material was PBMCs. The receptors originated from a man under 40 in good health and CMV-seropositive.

The CDR3: CASSDSYSNQPQHF. The DNA of the CDR3 is TGTGCCAGCAGCGACAGCTATAGCAATCAGCCCCAGCATTTT. This chain links TRBV7-9 with TRBJ1-5; perhaps TRBD1 as D (5 bases). Germline-derived CDR1 and CDR2 are SEHNR and FQNEAQ (reference sequence). V shed 5 bases and J shed 0 bases, with 8 bases lying between them. The CDR3 runs to 14 residues.

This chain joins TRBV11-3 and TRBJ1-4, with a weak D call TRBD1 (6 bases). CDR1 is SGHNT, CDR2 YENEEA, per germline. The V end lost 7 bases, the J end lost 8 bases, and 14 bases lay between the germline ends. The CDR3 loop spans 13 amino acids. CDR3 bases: TGTGCCAGCAACCGGGGGGGGCAGGAAAAACTGTTTTTT. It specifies CASNRGGQEKLFF.

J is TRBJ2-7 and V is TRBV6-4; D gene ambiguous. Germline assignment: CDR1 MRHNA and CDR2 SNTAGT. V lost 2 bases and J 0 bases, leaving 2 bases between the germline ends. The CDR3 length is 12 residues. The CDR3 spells CASSDLSYEQYF. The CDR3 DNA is TGTGCCAGCAGTGACCTCTCCTACGAGCAGTACTTC.

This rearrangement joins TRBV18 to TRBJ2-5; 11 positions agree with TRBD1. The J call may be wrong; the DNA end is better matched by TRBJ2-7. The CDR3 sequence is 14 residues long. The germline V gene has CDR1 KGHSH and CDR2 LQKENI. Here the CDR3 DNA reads TGTGCCAGCTCAGGACAGGGGGCTATAGGCGAGCAGTACTTC. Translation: CASSGQGAIGEQYF.

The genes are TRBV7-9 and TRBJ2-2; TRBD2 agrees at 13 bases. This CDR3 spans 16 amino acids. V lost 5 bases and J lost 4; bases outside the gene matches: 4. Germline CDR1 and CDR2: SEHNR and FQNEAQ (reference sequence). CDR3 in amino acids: CASSPGLAGTTGELFF. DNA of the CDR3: TGTGCCAGCAGCCCGGGACTAGCGGGAACCACCGGGGAGCTGTTTTTT. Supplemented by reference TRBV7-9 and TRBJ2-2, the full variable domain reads DTGVSQNPRHKITKRGQNVTFRCDPISEHNRLYWYRQTLGQGPEFLTYFQNEAQLEKSRLLSDRFSAERPKGSFSTLEIQRTEQGDSAMYLCASSPGLAGTTGELFFGEGSRLTVL.

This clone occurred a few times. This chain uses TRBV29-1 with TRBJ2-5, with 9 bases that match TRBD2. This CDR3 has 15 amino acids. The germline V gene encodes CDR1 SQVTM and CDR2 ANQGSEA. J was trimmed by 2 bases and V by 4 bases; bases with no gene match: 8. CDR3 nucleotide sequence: TGCAGCGTTGGGCGGGAGGGATTTGCTCAAGAGACCCAGTACTTC. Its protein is CSVGREGFAQETQYF. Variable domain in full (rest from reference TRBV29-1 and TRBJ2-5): SAVISQKPSRDICQRGTSLTIQCQVDSQVTMMFWYRQQPGQSLTLIATANQGSEATYESGFVIDKFPISRPNLTFSTLTVSNMSPEDSSIYLCSVGREGFAQETQYFGPGTRLLVL.

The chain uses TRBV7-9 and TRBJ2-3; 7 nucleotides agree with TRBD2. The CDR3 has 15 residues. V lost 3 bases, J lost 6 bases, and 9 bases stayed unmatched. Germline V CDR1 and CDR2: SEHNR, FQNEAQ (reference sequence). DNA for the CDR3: TGTGCCAGCAGCTTTGGCGGGAGCCGGGGGGATACGCAGTATTTT. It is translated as CASSFGGSRGDTQYF.

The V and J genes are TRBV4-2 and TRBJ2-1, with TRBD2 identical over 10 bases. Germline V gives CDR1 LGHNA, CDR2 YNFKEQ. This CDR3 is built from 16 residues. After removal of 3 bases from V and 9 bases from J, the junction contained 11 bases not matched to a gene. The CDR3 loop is CASSQSLAGDITEQFF. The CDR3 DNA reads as TGTGCCAGCAGCCAGAGTCTAGCGGGAGATATCACTGAGCAGTTCTTC.

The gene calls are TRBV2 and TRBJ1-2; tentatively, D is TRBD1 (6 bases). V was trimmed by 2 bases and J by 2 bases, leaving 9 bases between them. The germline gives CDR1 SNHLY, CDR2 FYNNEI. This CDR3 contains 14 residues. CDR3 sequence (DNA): TGTGCCAGCAGTGAAACAGGGTCCAACTATGGCTACACCTTC. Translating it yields CASSETGSNYGYTF.

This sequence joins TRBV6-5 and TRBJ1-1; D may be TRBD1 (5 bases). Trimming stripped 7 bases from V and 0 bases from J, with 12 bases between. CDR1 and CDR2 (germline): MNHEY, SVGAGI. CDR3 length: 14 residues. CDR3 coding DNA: TGTGCCAGCATTGGAGGGACCATGAACACTGAAGCTTTCTTT. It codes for CASIGGTMNTEAFF.

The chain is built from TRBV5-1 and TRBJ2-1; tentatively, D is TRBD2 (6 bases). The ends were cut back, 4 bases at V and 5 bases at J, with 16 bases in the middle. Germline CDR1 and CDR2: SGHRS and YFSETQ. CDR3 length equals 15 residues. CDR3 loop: CASSLTGSIDNEQFF. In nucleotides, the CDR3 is TGCGCCAGCAGCCTGACCGGGAGCATCGACAATGAGCAGTTCTTC.

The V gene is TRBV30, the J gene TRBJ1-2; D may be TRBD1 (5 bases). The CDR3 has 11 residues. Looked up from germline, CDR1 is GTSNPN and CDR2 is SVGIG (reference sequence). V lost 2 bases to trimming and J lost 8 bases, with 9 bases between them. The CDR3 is CAWSWEGGYTF. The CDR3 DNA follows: TGTGCCTGGAGTTGGGAGGGGGGCTACACCTTC.

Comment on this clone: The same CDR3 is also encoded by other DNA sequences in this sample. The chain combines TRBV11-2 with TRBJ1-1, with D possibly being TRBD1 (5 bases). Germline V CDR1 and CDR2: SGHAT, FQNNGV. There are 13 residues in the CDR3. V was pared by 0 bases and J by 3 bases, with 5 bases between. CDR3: CASSLEGDTEAFF. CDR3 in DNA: TGTGCCAGCAGCTTAGAAGGGGACACTGAAGCTTTCTTT.

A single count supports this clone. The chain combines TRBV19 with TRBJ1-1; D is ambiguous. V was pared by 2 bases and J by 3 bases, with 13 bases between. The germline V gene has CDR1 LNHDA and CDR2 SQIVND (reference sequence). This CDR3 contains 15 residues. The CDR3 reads CASSISNSPHTEAFF. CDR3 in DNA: TGTGCCAGTAGTATAAGTAACAGCCCTCACACTGAAGCTTTCTTT.

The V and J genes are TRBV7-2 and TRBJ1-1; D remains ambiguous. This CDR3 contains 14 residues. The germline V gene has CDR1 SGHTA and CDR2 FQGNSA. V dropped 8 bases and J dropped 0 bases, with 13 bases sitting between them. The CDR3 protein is CASLPDTLNTEAFF. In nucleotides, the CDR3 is TGTGCCAGCCTCCCCGACACCCTGAACACTGAAGCTTTCTTT.

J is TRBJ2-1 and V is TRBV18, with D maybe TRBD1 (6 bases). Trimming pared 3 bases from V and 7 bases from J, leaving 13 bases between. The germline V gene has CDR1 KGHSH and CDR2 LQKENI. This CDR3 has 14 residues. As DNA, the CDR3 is TGTGCCAGCTCACCCCAGGGGTCCTGGAATGAGCAGTTCTTC. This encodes CASSPQGSWNEQFF.

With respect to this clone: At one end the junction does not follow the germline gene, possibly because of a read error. The CDR3, as DNA: TGTGCCGGCAGCAACAGGGCAAGCTCTGGGGCCAACGTCCTGACTTTC. Translated, it gives CAGSNRASSGANVLTF. V is TRBV7-2 and J is TRBJ2-6, with D possibly matching TRBD1 (6 bases). The CDR3 consists of 16 residues. CDR1 and CDR2 (germline): SGHTA, FQGNSA.

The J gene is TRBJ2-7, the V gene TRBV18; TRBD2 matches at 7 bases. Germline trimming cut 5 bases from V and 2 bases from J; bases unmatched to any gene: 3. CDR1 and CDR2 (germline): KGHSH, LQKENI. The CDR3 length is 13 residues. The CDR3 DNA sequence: TGTGCCAGCTCATATGCGGGGGCCTACGAGCAGTACTTC. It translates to CASSYAGAYEQYF. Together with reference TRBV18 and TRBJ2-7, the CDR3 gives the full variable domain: NAGVMQNPRHLVRRRGQEARLRCSPMKGHSHVYWYRQLPEEGLKFMVYLQKENIIDESGMPKERFSAEFPKEGPSILRIQQVVRGDSAAYFCASSYAGAYEQYFGPGTRLTVT.

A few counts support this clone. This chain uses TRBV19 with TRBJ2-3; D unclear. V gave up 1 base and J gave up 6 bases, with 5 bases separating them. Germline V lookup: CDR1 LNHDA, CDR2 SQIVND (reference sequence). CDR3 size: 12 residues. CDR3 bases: TGTGCCAGTAGTATAGGGCGGGATACGCAGTATTTT. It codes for CASSIGRDTQYF.

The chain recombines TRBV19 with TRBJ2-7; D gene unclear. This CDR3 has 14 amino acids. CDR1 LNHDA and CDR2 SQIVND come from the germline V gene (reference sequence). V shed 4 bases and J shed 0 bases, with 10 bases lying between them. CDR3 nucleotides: TGTGCCAGTAGTAACATCCTCAGCTCCTACGAGCAGTACTTC. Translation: CASSNILSSYEQYF.